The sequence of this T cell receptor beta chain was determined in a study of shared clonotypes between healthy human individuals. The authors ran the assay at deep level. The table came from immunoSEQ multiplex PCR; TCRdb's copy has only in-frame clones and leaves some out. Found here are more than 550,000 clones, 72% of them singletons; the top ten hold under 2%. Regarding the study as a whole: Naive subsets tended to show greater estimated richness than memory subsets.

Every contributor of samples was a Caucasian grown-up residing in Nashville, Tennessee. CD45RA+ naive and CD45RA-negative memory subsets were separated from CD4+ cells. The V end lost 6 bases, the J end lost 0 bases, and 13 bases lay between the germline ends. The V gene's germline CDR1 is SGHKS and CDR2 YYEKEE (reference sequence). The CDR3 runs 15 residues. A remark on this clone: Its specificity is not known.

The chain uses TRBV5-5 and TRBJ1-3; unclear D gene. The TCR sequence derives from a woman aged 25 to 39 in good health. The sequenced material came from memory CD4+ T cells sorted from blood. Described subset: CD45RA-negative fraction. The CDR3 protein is CASIKTQNSGNTIYF. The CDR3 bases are TGTGCCAGCATTAAAACACAGAACTCTGGAAACACCATATATTTT.